The T cell receptor beta chain under discussion was sequenced for a study of Ad26.COV2.S vaccination and SARS-CoV-2 variants. For the study at large: Participant was drawn from the COV1001 Ad26.COV2.S trial arm. The study, taken as a whole, reports: Vaccinated individuals (as opposed to placebo recipients) had higher spike-specific TCR breadth. Whether participants received vaccine or placebo, their non-spike TCR breadth was similar.

Sequencing used immunoSEQ multiplex PCR; TCRdb keeps in-frame clones, though not all of them. The sample holds 430,000 or so clones; 75% to 95% are singletons and the top ten take 12%. Concerning this clone itself: Its antigen is currently unknown.

Treatment described: about 20 received Ad26.COV2.S at low or high dose, single or two shots; 5 received placebo; per-sample allocation not given. Sampling was done on day 63 after the first vaccine or placebo injection. At a Boston site, the person donating was an adult of 18-55 years. V was clipped by 6 bases and J by 8 bases, with 17 bases between them. Germline V gene sequence: CDR1 ENHRY, CDR2 SYGVKD. This CDR3 is built from 15 residues. The V and J genes are TRBV10-3 and TRBJ1-6; unclear D gene. This sequence originates from a person between 18 and 60 years old who received the Ad26.COV2.S COVID-19 vaccine or a placebo. This sample comprised peripheral blood, obtained in a trial of Ad26.COV2.S vaccine versus placebo. The CDR3 DNA follows: TGTGCCATCAGGAGGGCCTTGGGGTCAGATTCACCCCTCCACTTT. Its translation: CAIRRALGSDSPLHF.